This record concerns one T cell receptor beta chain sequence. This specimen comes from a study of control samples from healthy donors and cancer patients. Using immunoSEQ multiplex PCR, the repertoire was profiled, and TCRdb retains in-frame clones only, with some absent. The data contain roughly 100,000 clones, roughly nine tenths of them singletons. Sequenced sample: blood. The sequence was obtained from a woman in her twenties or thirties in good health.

The CDR3 sequence is CASRRAISGNTIYF. In nucleotides, the CDR3 is TGTGCCAGCAGACGGGCCATTTCTGGAAACACCATATATTTT. V is TRBV6-5 and J is TRBJ1-3; D remains ambiguous. The CDR3 length is 14 residues. CDR1 and CDR2 (germline): MNHEY, SVGAGI. Trimming left V 6 bases short and J 1 base short, with 10 bases between.